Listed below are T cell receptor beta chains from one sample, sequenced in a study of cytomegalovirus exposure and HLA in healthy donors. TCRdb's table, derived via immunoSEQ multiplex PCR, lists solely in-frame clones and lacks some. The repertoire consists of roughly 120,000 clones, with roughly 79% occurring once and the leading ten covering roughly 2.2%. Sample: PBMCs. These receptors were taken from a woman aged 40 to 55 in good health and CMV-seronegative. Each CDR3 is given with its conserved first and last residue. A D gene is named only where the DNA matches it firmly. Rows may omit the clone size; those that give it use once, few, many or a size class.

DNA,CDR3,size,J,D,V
TGTGCCATCGCGGACTCATACGAGCAGTACTTC,CAIADSYEQYF,many,TRBJ2-7,NA,TRBV10-3
TGTGCCAGCTCACTGCCCACAGTGCAGGCTGGCTACACCTTC,CASSLPTVQAGYTF,NA,TRBJ1-2,NA,TRBV18
TGTGCCAGCTCACCTGGCGGGAGGACTGAAGCTTTCTTT,CASSPGGRTEAFF,NA,TRBJ1-1,NA,TRBV18
TGTGCCAGCGCGGGACAGGGAAACACTGAAGCTTTCTTT,CASAGQGNTEAFF,NA,TRBJ1-1,TRBD1,TRBV6-1
TGTGCCAGCAGCATCAAACAGGGTTTTGCTCGTGGCTACACCTTC,CASSIKQGFARGYTF,NA,TRBJ1-2,NA,TRBV14
TGTGCCAGCAGCTTAGAGGGCCCGGGGACACCCCTCCACTTT,CASSLEGPGTPLHF,NA,TRBJ1-6,NA,TRBV7-9
TGTGCCAGCAGCTTGGGCGGGGGGATAGAGACCCAGTACTTC,CASSLGGGIETQYF,few,TRBJ2-5,TRBD2,TRBV5-5
TGTGCCAGCAGTCCCTCCCTAGCGGGGGTCCACGAGCAGTACTTC,CASSPSLAGVHEQYF,NA,TRBJ2-7,TRBD2,TRBV6-5
TGCGCCAGCAGACAGACTAGCGGCTACTACGAGCAGTACTTC,CASRQTSGYYEQYF,NA,TRBJ2-7,TRBD2,TRBV5-1
TGTGCCAGCAGCCCCGAATCCCGGACAGCTCTCTATGGCTACACCTTC,CASSPESRTALYGYTF,few,TRBJ1-2,NA,TRBV7-9
TGTGCCAGCAGCGTAAGCGACCCGAACACCGGGGAGCTGTTTTTT,CASSVSDPNTGELFF,once,TRBJ2-2,NA,TRBV9
TGTGCCAGCAGCGTAGGGGAGGGGGGATCCGGAAACACCATATATTTT,CASSVGEGGSGNTIYF,once,TRBJ1-3,NA,TRBV9
TGTGCCAGCAGCCCTAGTGCTCAACCCCACGAGCAGTACTTC,CASSPSAQPHEQYF,NA,TRBJ2-7,NA,TRBV11-2
TGTGCCAGCAGTTTTCCTAGCGGGAGCTACCCCCACAATGAGCAGTTCTTC,CASSFPSGSYPHNEQFF,NA,TRBJ2-1,TRBD2,TRBV27
TGCGCCAGCAGTTACGGGACAGCCTATGGCTACACCTTC,CASSYGTAYGYTF,NA,TRBJ1-2,TRBD1,TRBV5-1
TGTGCCAGCAGCTTAGGCGACAGGGATAGCGAGCAGTACTTC,CASSLGDRDSEQYF,NA,TRBJ2-7,TRBD1,TRBV11-3
TGTGCCTGGAGGAGACTAGCTGATTACACAGATACGCAGTATTTT,CAWRRLADYTDTQYF,once,TRBJ2-3,TRBD2,TRBV30
TGTGCCAGCAGTATTCCATATGGCGGGAGGGCCAAGGGGACGGAAACCGGGGAGCTGTTTTTT,CASSIPYGGRAKGTETGELFF,NA,TRBJ2-2,TRBD2,TRBV28
TGTGCCTGGAGCGACATGGGGGGGAGGGCTAATGAAAAACTGTTTTTT,CAWSDMGGRANEKLFF,once,TRBJ1-4,NA,TRBV30